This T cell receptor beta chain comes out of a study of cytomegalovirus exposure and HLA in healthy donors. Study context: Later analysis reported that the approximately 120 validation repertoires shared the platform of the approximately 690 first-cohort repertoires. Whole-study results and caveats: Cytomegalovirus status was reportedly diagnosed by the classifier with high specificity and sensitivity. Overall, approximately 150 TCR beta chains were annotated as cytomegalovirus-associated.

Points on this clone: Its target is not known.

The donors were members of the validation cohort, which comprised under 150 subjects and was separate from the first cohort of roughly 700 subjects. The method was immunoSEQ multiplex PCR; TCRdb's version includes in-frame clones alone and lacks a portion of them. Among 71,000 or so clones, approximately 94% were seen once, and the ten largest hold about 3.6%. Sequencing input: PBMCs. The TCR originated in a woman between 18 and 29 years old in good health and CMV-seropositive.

The CDR3 reads CASSAGQGGNTIYF. The DNA of the CDR3 is TGTGCCAGCAGCGCCGGACAGGGTGGAAACACCATATATTTT. This rearrangement joins TRBV9 to TRBJ1-3; 8 nucleotides agree with TRBD1. Unmatched junction bases numbered 2, after V lost 3 bases and J lost 3 bases. Germline CDR1 reads SGDLS; CDR2 reads YYNGEE. The CDR3 is made up of 14 amino acids.